This T cell receptor beta chain was profiled in a study of molecular identifiers for immune sequencing clone quantification. Using its own MiXCR run on the PCR reads, TCRdb lists one record per CDR3 protein. The sample holds some 590,000 distinct CDR3 sequences; about 25% are singletons and the top ten take about 0.81%. This clonotype was detected ten times or more. Its antigen is unknown. Broader study findings: In CMV-specific effectors, clones above 20 copies held over 97% of molecules; naive, under 1%.

This CDR3 comprises 14 residues. Germline-derived CDR1 and CDR2 are PRHDT and FYEKMQ (reference sequence). V lost 5 bases, J lost 2 bases, and 12 bases lay in between. The V call is TRBV13, the J call TRBJ1-2; weak D call: TRBD1 (6 bases). Sequencing was done on a sample of naive CD8+ T cells from blood, with Jurkat cell RNA spiked in. The subset denotes: FACS-sorted CD8+CD4-CCR7+CD45RA+ naive T cells. The TCR comes from a human donor in good health. Some libraries in this study had Jurkat cell RNA spiked in. CDR3: CASSARQANYGYTF. CDR3 DNA: TGTGCCAGCAGCGCCCGACAGGCCAACTATGGCTACACCTTC.